The 13 T cell receptor beta chains below were found in one sample sequenced in a study of blood T cell repertoires in COVID-19. The assay was immunoSEQ multiplex PCR, and TCRdb's table has in-frame clones only and misses some. The top ten hold 4.5% to 6% of the sample, which has around 100,000 clones, roughly 90% seen once. The specimen was peripheral blood. The source of these receptors is a man aged 65 to 79 with acute or convalescent COVID-19.

This chain links TRBV19 with TRBJ1-1, with a possible D match to TRBD1 (5 bases). CDR3 length equals 15 residues. With 1 base removed from V and 0 bases from J, the gap between germline ends came to 9 bases. The germline V gene has CDR1 LNHDA and CDR2 SQIVND (reference sequence). CDR3 region: CASSIVDSLNTEAFF. The CDR3 nucleotides are TGTGCCAGTAGTATAGTAGACAGTTTGAACACTGAAGCTTTCTTT.

The CDR3 region has the DNA TGTGCCAGCAGCCCCATTCTCCGGGCTAGCGGGATCACAGATACGCAGTATTTT. This encodes CASSPILRASGITDTQYF. This chain uses TRBV3-1 (or the pseudogene TRBV3-2) with TRBJ2-3; 9 nucleotides agree with TRBD2. Germline V gives CDR1 LGHDT, CDR2 YNNKEL (reference sequence). The CDR3 has 18 amino acids. The trim removed 4 bases at V and 2 bases at J, leaving 13 bases unmatched.

A note on this clone: This CDR3 is also generated by other DNA sequences in the sample. V is TRBV7-8 and J is TRBJ1-2; 7 nucleotides line up with TRBD1. Germline lookup yields CDR1 SGHVS and CDR2 FQNEAQ. Trimming took 1 base from V and 8 from J; bases not matched to a gene: 4. The CDR3 covers 13 residues. CDR3 nucleotides: TGTGCCAGCAGCTTAGGGGGCAGGGGGGGCTACACCTTC. Translated, it gives CASSLGGRGGYTF.

The chain combines TRBV11-2 with TRBJ1-2; 11 bases fit TRBD1. CDR3 size: 14 residues. Trimming took 4 bases from V and 8 from J; bases not matched to a gene: 6. Germline V gene lookup returns CDR1 SGHAT and CDR2 FQNNGV. The CDR3 reads CASSSGQGAYGYTF. CDR3 nucleotides: TGTGCCAGCAGCTCTGGACAGGGGGCGTACGGCTACACCTTC.

The gene calls are TRBV3-1 (or the pseudogene TRBV3-2) and TRBJ2-1; D perhaps matches TRBD2 (5 bases). This CDR3 contains 13 residues. Trimming pared 1 base from V and 6 bases from J, leaving 7 bases between. Looked up from germline, CDR1 is LGHDT and CDR2 is YNNKEL (reference sequence). This CDR3 is CASSQGRGNEQFF. CDR3 sequence (DNA): TGTGCCAGCAGCCAAGGACGGGGCAATGAGCAGTTCTTC.

This clone has more than one count but fewer than ten. V gene TRBV11-2 combines with J gene TRBJ1-2; TRBD1 matches at 7 bases. V lost 6 bases and J lost 8; bases outside the gene matches: 3. The CDR3 is 11 residues long. In germline, CDR1 is SGHAT, CDR2 FQNNGV. DNA for the CDR3: TGTGCCAGCAGGACAGGGCAAGGCTACACCTTC. Translation: CASRTGQGYTF.

The chain joins TRBV7-3 to TRBJ2-1, with 10 bases identical to TRBD2. The V gene's germline CDR1 is SGHTA and CDR2 FQGTGA. With V trimmed by 5 bases and J by 5 bases, 3 bases remained unmatched. There are 14 residues in the CDR3. CDR3 sequence: CASSRTSGNNEQFF. DNA of the CDR3: TGTGCCAGCAGCCGGACTAGCGGAAACAATGAGCAGTTCTTC.

The chain couples TRBV27 to TRBJ2-5, with TRBD2 as a possible D gene (6 bases). Germline CDR1 is MNHEY and CDR2 is SMNVEV (reference sequence). The V and J ends lost 3 bases and 5 bases respectively, with 19 bases between them. The CDR3 covers 16 residues. CDR3 residues: CASSLAGAGTGETQYF. In nucleotides, the CDR3 is TGTGCCAGCAGTTTGGCTGGGGCGGGGACGGGTGAGACCCAGTACTTC.

The rearrangement links TRBV7-6 to TRBJ2-3; D is uncertain. The CDR3 length is 15 residues. The V and J ends lost 8 bases and 2 bases respectively, with 17 bases between them. Germline assignment: CDR1 SGHVS and CDR2 FNYEAQ. The CDR3 region has the DNA TGTGCCAGCCGTCTGCTGACTCATCCCACAGATACGCAGTATTTT. This translates into CASRLLTHPTDTQYF.

The rearrangement joins TRBV7-2 to TRBJ1-3; the D gene is possibly TRBD1 (6 bases). V lost 3 bases to trimming and J lost 8 bases, with 11 bases between them. Germline V gives CDR1 SGHTA, CDR2 FQGNSA. The length of the CDR3 is 13 residues. CDR3: CASSFRGADTIYF. In DNA, the CDR3 is TGTGCCAGCAGCTTCCGGGGGGCAGACACCATATATTTT.

The chain uses TRBV21-1 and TRBJ2-1; TRBD2 is taken as the D call from the table, unchecked against the DNA. TRBV21-1 is tagged as a pseudogene. CDR3 size: 17 residues. CDR3 nucleotides: TGTGCCAGCAGCGCTATCGGTGGGACTAGAAGGAGGAATGAGCAGTTCTTC. Translating gives CASSAIGGTRRRNEQFF.

V and J are TRBV6-6 and TRBJ1-3, with D uncertain. V dropped 9 bases and J dropped 1 base, with 13 bases sitting between them. Germline loops: CDR1 MNHNY, CDR2 SVGAGI (reference sequence). CDR3 length equals 14 residues. The chain's CDR3 is CASTTVVSGNTIYF. In DNA form, the CDR3 reads TGTGCCAGTACTACGGTGGTGTCTGGAAACACCATATATTTT.

The rearrangement uses TRBV11-3 and TRBJ1-5; the D is unclear. V shed 0 bases and J shed 6 bases, with 6 bases lying between them. This CDR3 is 13 amino acids long. CDR1 is SGHNT and CDR2 is YENEEA in the germline V gene. CDR3 loop: CASSLDYSQPQHF. CDR3 nucleotide sequence: TGTGCCAGCAGCTTAGATTATAGTCAGCCCCAGCATTTT.